This entry features one TCR beta chain sequence. The antigen remains undetermined. Sequencing used immunoSEQ multiplex PCR; TCRdb keeps in-frame clones, though not all of them. The sample consists of 26,000 or so clones, roughly 86% of them appearing once. These data originate in a study of T cells in narcolepsy. Study-level information: Patients with NT1 or NT2 and healthy control donors were enrolled.

Findings of the study overall: Autoreactive clone sequences were missing from some blood memory CD4+ repertoires. Blood of same and different patients, but not healthy controls, reportedly held recurring autoreactive clonotypes. Autoreactive HCRT-specific and TRIB2-specific clonotypes were marked in same-patient CSF-versus-blood CD4+ comparisons.

Germline V gives CDR1 KGHSH, CDR2 LQKENI. The CDR3 is 15 amino acids. The V and J ends lost 2 bases and 4 bases respectively, with 14 bases between them. The chain is built from TRBV18 and TRBJ1-1, with D possibly matching TRBD1 (5 bases). This receptor was obtained from a human donor with narcolepsy. The sequencing input was CD45RA- memory CD4+ T cells from PBMCs. CDR3 amino acids: CASSPFTGGVTEAFF. The CDR3 DNA reads as TGTGCCAGCTCACCATTTACGGGGGGGGTCACTGAAGCTTTCTTT. Using reference TRBV18 and TRBJ1-1 for the parts outside the CDR3, the full variable domain is NAGVMQNPRHLVRRRGQEARLRCSPMKGHSHVYWYRQLPEEGLKFMVYLQKENIIDESGMPKERFSAEFPKEGPSILRIQQVVRGDSAAYFCASSPFTGGVTEAFFGQGTRLTVV.